This entry lists 8 T cell receptor beta chains sequenced from one sample in a study of blood T cell repertoires in COVID-19. Clones were read by immunoSEQ multiplex PCR, and TCRdb kept only the in-frame ones, dropping some. This repertoire shows about 240,000 clones, about 82% found once; its top ten account for 10% to 15%. Source material: peripheral blood. All receptors come from a man older than 75 with acute or convalescent COVID-19.

The V gene is TRBV11-2, the J gene TRBJ2-5; D is perhaps TRBD1 (6 bases). V gave up 5 bases and J gave up 0 bases, with 13 bases separating them. From germline, CDR1 is SGHAT and CDR2 FQNNGV. This CDR3 has 15 residues. The CDR3 DNA sequence: TGTGCCAGCAGCGTCTGGACAGCGTACCAAGAGACCCAGTACTTC. It yields the protein CASSVWTAYQETQYF.

This chain connects TRBV9 to TRBJ1-2; 10 nucleotides agree with TRBD1. Germline CDR1 is SGDLS and CDR2 is YYNGEE. There are 16 residues in the CDR3. After removal of 0 bases from V and 4 bases from J, the junction contained 6 bases not matched to a gene. The CDR3 protein is CASSVEGTGVTYGYTF. The CDR3 DNA follows: TGTGCCAGCAGCGTAGAAGGGACAGGGGTGACCTATGGCTACACCTTC.

This clone was observed once. This chain connects TRBV7-9 to TRBJ1-2, with 7 bases fitting TRBD1. V trimming: 4 bases; J trimming: 4 bases; junction bases outside the gene matches: 0. Germline values: CDR1 SEHNR, CDR2 FQNEAQ (reference sequence). CDR3 length: 12 residues. The CDR3, as DNA: TGTGCCAGCAGCTCAGGGGGCTATGGCTACACCTTC. The encoded protein is CASSSGGYGYTF.

This clone was observed a handful of times. The J gene is TRBJ1-5, the V gene TRBV24-1; D gene uncertain. This CDR3 region has 15 residues. With 3 bases removed from V and 6 bases from J, the gap between germline ends came to 14 bases. CDR1 KGHDR and CDR2 SFDVKD come from the germline V gene. The CDR3 bases are TGTGCCACCAGTGATCCCTGGGAGGGCGGTCAGCCCCAGCATTTT. This sequence encodes CATSDPWEGGQPQHF.

The chain is built from TRBV7-2 and TRBJ2-5; possible D gene TRBD2, 5 bases. The CDR3 loop spans 13 amino acids. V was shortened by 4 bases and J by 7 bases, with 13 bases between the two germline ends. Germline lookup yields CDR1 SGHTA and CDR2 FQGNSA. CDR3 bases: TGTGCCAGCAGCTCCAGCGGCCTAGCGACCCAGTACTTC. Its translation is CASSSSGLATQYF.

V is TRBV3-1 (or the pseudogene TRBV3-2) and J is TRBJ2-1, with 9 bases matching TRBD1. Germline V gene sequence: CDR1 LGHDT, CDR2 YNNKEL (reference sequence). CDR3 size: 18 residues. With V trimmed by 1 base and J by 8 bases, 15 bases remained unmatched. CDR3 DNA: TGTGCCAGCAGCCAAGGAGCCCTACTGGGACAGGGACGGCATGAGCAGTTCTTC. Its translation: CASSQGALLGQGRHEQFF.

The chain carries TRBV28 and TRBJ2-1; TRBD1 matches at 7 bases. V lost 10 bases and J lost 7; bases outside the gene matches: 7. The CDR3 is 12 residues long. Germline V gives CDR1 MDHEN, CDR2 SYDVKM. The CDR3 region has the DNA TGTGCCACCGAGACAGGGTGGAATGAGCAGTTCTTC. Translation gives CATETGWNEQFF.

The rearrangement links TRBV12-3 or TRBV12-4 to TRBJ2-1, with no clear D. The germline V and J ends were trimmed by 6 bases and 15 bases, with 15 bases remaining between them. The CDR3 loop spans 11 amino acids. The CDR3 coding sequence is TGTGCCAGCAGCTCCCCGGGTTCGGGGTTCTTC. It codes for CASSSPGSGFF.